Listed here is a single TCR beta chain. The data belong to a study of blood T cell repertoires in COVID-19. Original processing notes: Cell counts per sample came from amplifying reference gene primers. Using immunoSEQ multiplex PCR, the repertoire was profiled, and TCRdb retains in-frame clones only, with some absent. V, J and clone size were drawn from that table, and D and trimming were deduced from the DNA. The table lists about 230,000 clones, approximately 89% of them singletons. Germline V gene lookup returns CDR1 MNHEY and CDR2 SVGAGI. This CDR3 is built from 13 residues. Trimming cost V 4 bases and J 4 bases, with 8 bases left between them.

The gene calls are TRBV6-5 and TRBJ1-3; D is ambiguous. This TCR came from a woman aged 40 to 50 with acute COVID-19. The source material was PBMCs or T cells enriched from blood (not recorded which). CDR3: CASSLAAGNTIYF. In nucleotides, the CDR3 is TGTGCCAGCAGTTTAGCCGCAGGAAACACCATATATTTT.